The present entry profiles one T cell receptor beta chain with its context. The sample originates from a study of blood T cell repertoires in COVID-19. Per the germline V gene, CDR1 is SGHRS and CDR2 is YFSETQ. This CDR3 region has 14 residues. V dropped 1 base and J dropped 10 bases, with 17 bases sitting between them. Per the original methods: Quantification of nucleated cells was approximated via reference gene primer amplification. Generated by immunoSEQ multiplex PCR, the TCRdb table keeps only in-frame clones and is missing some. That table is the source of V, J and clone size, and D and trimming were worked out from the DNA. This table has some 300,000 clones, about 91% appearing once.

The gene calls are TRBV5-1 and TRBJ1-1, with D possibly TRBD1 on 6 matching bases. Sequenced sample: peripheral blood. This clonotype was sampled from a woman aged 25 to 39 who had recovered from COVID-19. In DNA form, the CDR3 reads TGCGCCAGCAGCTTGAGGCCAGGGGAGGGTGTAGCTTTCTTT. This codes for CASSLRPGEGVAFF.